Following are 30 T cell receptor beta chains from one sample sequenced in a study of cytomegalovirus exposure and HLA in healthy donors. Primers for the PCR totalled 60 Vbeta and 13 Jbeta. Produced via immunoSEQ multiplex PCR; TCRdb's table is partial and in-frame only. The sample shows tens of thousands of clones, 76% of them seen only once. The sample comprised PBMCs. These receptors were obtained from a male donor in good health and CMV-seronegative.

In the case of this clone: A read error may produce the germline difference seen at one junction end. This sequence joins TRBV5-1 and TRBJ2-7; 10 bases line up with TRBD2. Per germline, CDR1 SGHRS and CDR2 YFSETQ. The CDR3 loop spans 16 amino acids. The CDR3 sequence is CVSSPSSGSQAVEQYF. The CDR3 coding sequence is TGCGTCAGCAGCCCCTCTAGCGGGAGTCAAGCGGTCGAGCAGTACTTC.

The table lists this clone with a count of one. The rearrangement joins TRBV27 to TRBJ2-3, with 11 bases matching TRBD2. V lost 5 bases and J lost 4; bases outside the gene matches: 8. The CDR3 is 16 residues long. The germline V gene encodes CDR1 MNHEY and CDR2 SMNVEV (reference sequence). The CDR3 protein is CASSRRSGGAADTQYF. In DNA form, the CDR3 reads TGTGCCAGCAGTCGGCGTAGCGGGGGGGCGGCAGATACGCAGTATTTT.

The chain links TRBV19 to TRBJ1-5, with D tentatively TRBD1 (6 bases). In germline, CDR1 is LNHDA, CDR2 SQIVND (reference sequence). The length of the CDR3 is 16 residues. V shed 9 bases and J shed 1 base, with 19 bases lying between them. In nucleotides, the CDR3 is TGTGCCAGCGACGACACAGGGTCCATAAGCAATCAGCCCCAGCATTTT. This sequence encodes CASDDTGSISNQPQHF.

This clone showed up just once. The V and J genes are TRBV6-6 and TRBJ1-1, with unresolved D. In germline, CDR1 is MNHNY, CDR2 SVGAGI (reference sequence). V lost 0 bases to trimming and J lost 1 base, with 6 bases between them. This CDR3 contains 14 residues. The CDR3 DNA reads TGTGCCAGCAGTTACTCCGAGGGGAACACTGAAGCTTTCTTT. Translating gives CASSYSEGNTEAFF.

The chain links TRBV12-5 to TRBJ1-1, with TRBD1 identical over 11 bases. The ends lost 5 bases at V and 3 bases at J; junction bases unmatched: 2. The CDR3 has 14 amino acids. Germline-derived CDR1 and CDR2 are LGHNT and FRNRAP. The CDR3 sequence is CASGTGQGDTEAFF. The CDR3 coding sequence is TGTGCTAGTGGTACGGGACAGGGGGACACTGAAGCTTTCTTT.

This chain uses TRBV7-2 with TRBJ1-2; unclear D gene. Germline CDR1 and CDR2: SGHTA and FQGNSA. The CDR3 contains 14 residues. Trimming removed 7 bases at V and 2 bases at J, with 14 bases between. The CDR3 sequence: CASNPEAVNYGYTF. CDR3 DNA sequence: TGTGCCAGCAACCCCGAAGCGGTAAACTATGGCTACACCTTC.

CDR3 coding DNA: TGCGCCAGCAGTGAGTCGAGGACTAGCGGATACAATGAGCAGTTCTTC. It yields the protein CASSESRTSGYNEQFF. The chain employs TRBV10-2 and TRBJ2-1; 10 bases match TRBD2. The CDR3 covers 16 residues. The germline V gene has CDR1 WSHSY and CDR2 SAAADI. J gave up 4 bases and V 0 bases, and 3 bases lay outside the gene matches.

The chain joins TRBV15 to TRBJ2-3; 8 nucleotides match TRBD2. Germline V gives CDR1 LNHNV, CDR2 YYDKDF (reference sequence). The CDR3 is 16 residues long. Germline trimming cut 1 base from V and 0 bases from J; bases unmatched to any gene: 3. Here the CDR3 DNA reads TGTGCCACCAGCAGAGGGCGGGGGGTTAGCACAGATACGCAGTATTTT. As protein: CATSRGRGVSTDTQYF. The full variable domain, completed using reference TRBV15 and TRBJ2-3, is DAMVIQNPRYQVTQFGKPVTLSCSQTLNHNVMYWYQQKSSQAPKLLFHYYDKDFNNEADTPDNFQSRRPNTSFCFLDIRSPGLGDTAMYLCATSRGRGVSTDTQYFGPGTRLTVL.

The chain carries TRBV7-2 and TRBJ2-1; possible D gene TRBD1, 5 bases. Trimming took 5 bases from V and 1 from J, leaving 12 bases between them. Germline V gene sequence: CDR1 SGHTA, CDR2 FQGNSA. This CDR3 has 15 amino acids. CDR3 sequence reads: CASSQIKGSYNEQFF. Here the CDR3 DNA reads TGTGCCAGCAGCCAAATTAAGGGGTCCTACAATGAGCAGTTCTTC.

The chain employs TRBV29-1 and TRBJ2-5; 11 bases align to TRBD2. The CDR3 length is 16 residues. J lost 4 bases, V lost 0 bases, and 7 bases had no gene match. Germline lookup yields CDR1 SQVTM and CDR2 ANQGSEA. CDR3 loop: CSVEDTASGRRETQYF. The DNA of the CDR3 is TGCAGCGTTGAAGATACGGCTAGCGGGAGGAGAGAGACCCAGTACTTC.

This rearrangement joins TRBV28 to TRBJ1-5; TRBD1 agrees at 8 bases. Trimming cost V 5 bases and J 3 bases; bases outside gene matches: 3. The CDR3 totals 14 residues. Germline V gene data show CDR1 as MDHEN and CDR2 as SYDVKM. The CDR3 sequence: CASSPGGPNQPQHF. The CDR3 nucleotides are TGTGCCAGCAGTCCAGGGGGCCCCAATCAGCCCCAGCATTTT.

The chain employs TRBV6-5 and TRBJ2-7, with a tentative D call TRBD1 (6 bases). CDR1 is MNHEY and CDR2 is SVGAGI in the germline V gene. Trimming removed 9 bases at V and 3 bases at J, with 15 bases between. This CDR3 spans 13 amino acids. This CDR3 reads CASTGTRNYEQYF. The DNA for the CDR3 is TGTGCCAGTACCGGGACACGCAACTACGAGCAGTACTTC.

J is TRBJ1-2 and V is TRBV27, with 7 nucleotides matching TRBD1. The V gene end was trimmed by 6 bases and the J gene end by 5 bases; junction bases not matched to a gene: 6. CDR1 and CDR2 (germline): MNHEY, SMNVEV (reference sequence). The CDR3 covers 13 residues. The CDR3 coding sequence is TGTGCCAGCAGCCCGGGACAGCCATATGGCTACACCTTC. It specifies CASSPGQPYGYTF.

J is TRBJ2-7 and V is TRBV10-3, with 8 nucleotides matching TRBD1. V lost 6 bases and J lost 2; bases outside the gene matches: 6. The CDR3 loop spans 14 amino acids. The germline V gene encodes CDR1 ENHRY and CDR2 SYGVKD. The CDR3 nucleotides read TGTGCCATCAGCGCCGGGACAGGACCCTACGAGCAGTACTTC. The encoded protein is CAISAGTGPYEQYF.

The chain joins TRBV5-4 to TRBJ2-7, with D perhaps TRBD1 (5 bases). Trimming pared 4 bases from V and 5 bases from J, leaving 19 bases between. CDR1 and CDR2 from the germline V gene are SGHNT and YYREEE (reference sequence). The CDR3 is 15 amino acids. The CDR3 loop reads CASSGATVGSHEQYF. CDR3 sequence (DNA): TGTGCCAGCAGCGGGGCGACAGTGGGAAGCCACGAGCAGTACTTC.

The J gene is TRBJ2-3, the V gene TRBV5-1; 7 nucleotides match TRBD2. Germline V gives CDR1 SGHRS, CDR2 YFSETQ. V dropped 7 bases and J dropped 1; count of bases not matched to a gene: 15. The CDR3 has 17 residues. Written as DNA, the CDR3 is TGCGCCAGCCGGCTCGGCGGGGGAGCCACCGGCACAGATACGCAGTATTTT. Translation gives CASRLGGGATGTDTQYF.

V and J are TRBV7-3 and TRBJ1-3; 7 bases align to TRBD1. The J segment lost 8 bases and the V segment lost 4 bases, leaving 8 bases of the junction unmatched. CDR3 length equals 14 residues. CDR1 and CDR2 (germline): SGHTA, FQGTGA. CDR3 DNA sequence: TGTGCCAGCAGCTCCCCGGACAGGAAAGACACCATATATTTT. Translated: CASSSPDRKDTIYF.

Here the CDR3 reads CASSWGTGNTEAFF. For the CDR3, the DNA is TGTGCCAGCAGTTGGGGGACAGGGAACACTGAAGCTTTCTTT. The rearrangement joins TRBV6-5 to TRBJ1-1, with 8 nucleotides matching TRBD1. CDR1 is MNHEY and CDR2 is SVGAGI in the germline V gene. This CDR3 is built from 14 residues. Trimming took 4 bases from V and 1 from J; bases not matched to a gene: 2.

This chain connects TRBV19 to TRBJ1-1; 10 bases are shared with TRBD1. Germline CDR1 is LNHDA and CDR2 is SQIVND (reference sequence). The V segment lost 3 bases and the J segment 1 base; nucleotides outside the gene matches: 2. This CDR3 contains 15 residues. The CDR3 reads CASSIGDRGNTEAFF. The CDR3 DNA sequence: TGTGCCAGTAGTATTGGGGACAGGGGGAACACTGAAGCTTTCTTT.

This sequence joins TRBV29-1 and TRBJ2-3; 7 nucleotides match TRBD1. The CDR3 runs 13 residues. The germline V gene has CDR1 SQVTM and CDR2 ANQGSEA. J was trimmed by 2 bases and V by 6 bases; bases with no gene match: 5. CDR3: CSVRQGSTDTQYF. In nucleotides, the CDR3 is TGCAGCGTACGACAGGGATCCACAGATACGCAGTATTTT.

The rearrangement joins TRBV19 to TRBJ1-5; a weak D match, TRBD1 (6 bases). V lost 7 bases and J 6 bases, leaving 13 bases between the germline ends. The CDR3 is 13 amino acids. Germline loops: CDR1 LNHDA, CDR2 SQIVND (reference sequence). The CDR3 reads CASMVTGRQPQHF. DNA for the CDR3: TGTGCCAGTATGGTGACAGGACGTCAGCCCCAGCATTTT.

The CDR3 DNA reads TGTGCCAGCAGCGTAGCTACAGGACAGGGTGGCTACACCTTC. Protein sequence: CASSVATGQGGYTF. The gene calls are TRBV9 and TRBJ1-2, with 8 nucleotides matching TRBD1. The CDR3 contains 14 residues. Germline V lookup: CDR1 SGDLS, CDR2 YYNGEE. With 0 bases clipped from V and 7 bases from J, the junction kept 5 bases outside the gene matches.

This chain links TRBV7-2 with TRBJ2-3; 9 nucleotides line up with TRBD2. Germline V CDR1 and CDR2: SGHTA, FQGNSA. V gave up 5 bases and J gave up 4 bases; unmatched junction bases: 10. The CDR3 spans 16 residues. The chain's CDR3 is CASSILAGGVADTQYF. CDR3 nucleotides: TGTGCCAGCAGCATCCTTGCGGGGGGGGTGGCAGATACGCAGTATTTT. The full variable domain, in which reference TRBV7-2 and TRBJ2-3 provide the parts outside the CDR3, is GAGVSQSPSNKVTEKGKDVELRCDPISGHTALYWYRQSLGQGLEFLIYFQGNSAPDKSGLPSDRFSAERTGGSVSTLTIQRTQQEDSAVYLCASSILAGGVADTQYFGPGTRLTVL.

V gene TRBV6-1 combines with J gene TRBJ2-7; possible D gene TRBD1, 6 bases. V gave up 2 bases and J gave up 0 bases, with 14 bases separating them. The CDR3 has 16 amino acids. The germline CDR1 and CDR2 sequences are MNHNS and SASEGT. The CDR3 DNA reads TGTGCCAGCAGTGAAAGTCATGACAGGTTCTCCTACGAGCAGTACTTC. Translated, it gives CASSESHDRFSYEQYF.

CDR3 region: CSALQGSVYEQYF. The CDR3, as DNA: TGCAGCGCCTTACAGGGGTCGGTCTACGAGCAGTACTTC. The chain joins TRBV29-1 to TRBJ2-7; 7 bases align to TRBD1. The CDR3 covers 13 residues. Trimming at V came to 7 bases and at J to 3 bases, leaving 9 bases not matched to a gene. The germline gives CDR1 SQVTM, CDR2 ANQGSEA.

This rearrangement joins TRBV19 to TRBJ1-5; maybe TRBD1 (6 bases). The CDR3 is 15 residues long. Looked up from germline, CDR1 is LNHDA and CDR2 is SQIVND (reference sequence). The V end lost 4 bases, the J end lost 5 bases, and 15 bases lay between the germline ends. The CDR3 here is CASSTGAGAYQPQHF. The DNA for the CDR3 is TGTGCCAGTAGTACAGGGGCGGGGGCTTATCAGCCCCAGCATTTT. The entire variable domain, with the rest obtained from reference TRBV19 and TRBJ1-5, is as follows: DGGITQSPKYLFRKEGQNVTLSCEQNLNHDAMYWYRQDPGQGLRLIYYSQIVNDFQKGDIAEGYSVSREKKESFPLTVTSAQKNPTAFYLCASSTGAGAYQPQHFGDGTRLSIL.

The chain employs TRBV28 and TRBJ2-7; no firm D call. V dropped 6 bases and J dropped 2 bases, with 5 bases sitting between them. CDR3 length equals 11 residues. The V gene's germline CDR1 is MDHEN and CDR2 SYDVKM. CDR3 nucleotide sequence: TGTGCCAGCAGATCAACCTACGAGCAGTACTTC. Translating it yields CASRSTYEQYF. Supplemented by reference TRBV28 and TRBJ2-7, the full variable domain reads DVKVTQSSRYLVKRTGEKVFLECVQDMDHENMFWYRQDPGLGLRLIYFSYDVKMKEKGDIPEGYSVSREKKERFSLILESASTNQTSMYLCASRSTYEQYFGPGTRLTVT.

The rearrangement links TRBV19 to TRBJ1-3, with TRBD1 as a possible D gene (6 bases). The CDR3 is 15 amino acids. Trimming cost V 5 bases and J 4 bases, with 15 bases left between them. Germline-derived CDR1 and CDR2 are LNHDA and SQIVND (reference sequence). The CDR3 loop is CASSYRDSSGNTIYF. In DNA, the CDR3 is TGTGCCAGTAGTTACAGGGATTCCTCCGGAAACACCATATATTTT.

The chain joins TRBV28 to TRBJ1-1; 8 positions match TRBD1. CDR3 length equals 15 residues. The germline CDR1 and CDR2 sequences are MDHEN and SYDVKM. The ends lost 2 bases at V and 4 bases at J; junction bases unmatched: 6. In nucleotides, the CDR3 is TGTGCCAGCAGTTTACCTACAGGGGGTATCACTGAAGCTTTCTTT. Translated, it gives CASSLPTGGITEAFF.

The chain has TRBV6-5 and TRBJ1-5; unclear D gene. V lost 6 bases, J lost 3 bases, and 9 bases lay in between. CDR3 length equals 13 residues. The germline V gene has CDR1 MNHEY and CDR2 SVGAGI. The CDR3 DNA is TGTGCCAGCAGGGCCACAGTCAATCAGCCCCAGCATTTT. It is translated as CASRATVNQPQHF.